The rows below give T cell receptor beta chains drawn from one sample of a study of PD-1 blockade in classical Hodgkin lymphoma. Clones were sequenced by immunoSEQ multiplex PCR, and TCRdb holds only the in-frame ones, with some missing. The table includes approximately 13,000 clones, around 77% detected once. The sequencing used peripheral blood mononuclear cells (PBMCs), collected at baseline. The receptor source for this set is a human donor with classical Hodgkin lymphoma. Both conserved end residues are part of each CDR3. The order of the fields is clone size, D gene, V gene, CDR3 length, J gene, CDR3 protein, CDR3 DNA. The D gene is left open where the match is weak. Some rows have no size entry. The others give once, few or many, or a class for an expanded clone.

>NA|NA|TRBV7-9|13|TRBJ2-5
CASSPLGRETQYF
TGTGCCAGCAGCCCATTGGGGAGAGAGACCCAGTACTTC
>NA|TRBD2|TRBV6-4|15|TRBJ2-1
CASSDRAGGDSEQFF
TGTGCCAGCAGTGACCGGGCGGGAGGGGACAGTGAGCAGTTCTTC
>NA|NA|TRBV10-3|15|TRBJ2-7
CAISDLLSWGGEQYF
TGTGCCATCAGTGACCTTCTTTCCTGGGGAGGCGAGCAGTACTTC
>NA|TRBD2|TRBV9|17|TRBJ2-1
CASSLLAGGPSYNEQFF
TGTGCCAGCAGCCTCCTGGCGGGAGGGCCCTCCTACAATGAGCAGTTCTTC
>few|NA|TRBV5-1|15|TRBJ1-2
CASSPWGDISYGYTF
TGCGCCAGCAGCCCTTGGGGGGACATTAGCTATGGCTACACCTTC
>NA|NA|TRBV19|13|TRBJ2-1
CATHEGRYNEQFF
TGTGCCACCCATGAGGGCCGCTACAATGAGCAGTTCTTC
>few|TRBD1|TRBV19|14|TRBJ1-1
CASSKTGLNTEAFF
TGTGCCAGTAGTAAGACAGGGCTGAACACTGAAGCTTTCTTT
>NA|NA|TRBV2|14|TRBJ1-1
CASSGGYMNTEAFF
TGTGCCAGCAGTGGGGGTTATATGAACACTGAAGCTTTCTTT
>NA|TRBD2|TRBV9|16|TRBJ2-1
CASSGNSGGAYNEQFF
TGTGCCAGCAGCGGGAATAGCGGGGGGGCCTACAATGAGCAGTTCTTC
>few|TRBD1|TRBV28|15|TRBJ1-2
CASSSSGQGNYGYTF
TGTGCCAGCAGTTCCTCGGGACAGGGGAACTATGGCTACACCTTC
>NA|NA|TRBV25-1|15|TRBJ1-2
CASSDNKLRSSGYTF
TGTGCCAGCAGTGATAATAAGCTCCGCTCCTCTGGCTACACCTTC
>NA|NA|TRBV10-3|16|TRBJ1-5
CAISESLRRNNQPQHF
TGTGCCATCAGTGAGTCGCTCCGAAGGAACAATCAGCCCCAGCATTTT
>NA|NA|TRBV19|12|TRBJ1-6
CASSPGTVPLHF
TGTGCCAGTAGTCCAGGGACGGTCCCCCTCCACTTT
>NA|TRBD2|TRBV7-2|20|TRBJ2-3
CASSLAVLAGGPMSTDTQYF
TGTGCCAGCAGCTTAGCGGTGCTAGCGGGGGGGCCAATGAGCACAGATACGCAGTATTTT
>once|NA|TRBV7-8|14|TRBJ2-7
CASSPLASSYEQYF
TGTGCCAGCAGCCCGCTAGCGAGCTCCTACGAGCAGTACTTC
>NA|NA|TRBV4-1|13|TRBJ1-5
CASSQVGNQPQHF
TGCGCCAGCAGCCAAGTGGGGAATCAGCCCCAGCATTTT
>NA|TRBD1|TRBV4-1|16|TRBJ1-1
CASSQEDRGRNTEAFF
TGCGCCAGCAGCCAAGAGGACAGGGGACGGAACACTGAAGCTTTCTTT
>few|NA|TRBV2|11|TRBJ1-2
CASRGWYGYTF
TGTGCCAGCAGAGGGTGGTATGGCTACACCTTC
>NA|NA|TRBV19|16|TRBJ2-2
CASPDSLRPNTGELFF
TGTGCCAGTCCAGACAGTCTACGGCCGAACACCGGGGAGCTGTTTTTT
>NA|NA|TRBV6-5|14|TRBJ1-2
CASRTGSPNYGYTF
TGTGCCAGCAGAACAGGGTCCCCGAACTATGGCTACACCTTC
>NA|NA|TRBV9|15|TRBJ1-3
CASSRDGRSGNTIYF
TGTGCCAGCAGCCGGGACGGTCGCTCTGGAAACACCATATATTTT
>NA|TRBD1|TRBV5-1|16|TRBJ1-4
CASSLTGTGVMEKLFF
TGCGCCAGCAGCTTGACCGGGACAGGGGTAATGGAAAAACTGTTTTTT
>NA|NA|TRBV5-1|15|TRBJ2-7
CASSLGAVGTYEQYF
TGCGCCAGCAGCTTGGGGGCGGTTGGAACCTACGAGCAGTACTTC
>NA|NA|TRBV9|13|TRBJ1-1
CASRETGSPEAFF
TGTGCCAGCAGAGAAACAGGGTCCCCTGAAGCTTTCTTT
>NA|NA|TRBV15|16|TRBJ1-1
CATSRDFRGWNTEAFF
TGTGCCACCAGCAGGGATTTTCGGGGTTGGAACACTGAAGCTTTCTTT
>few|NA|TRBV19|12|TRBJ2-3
CASSLRSDTQYF
TGTGCCAGTAGTTTGAGGAGCGATACGCAGTATTTT
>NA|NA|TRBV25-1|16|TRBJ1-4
CASSPDRQVENEKLFF
TGTGCCAGCTCCCCCGACCGCCAGGTAGAAAATGAAAAACTGTTTTTT
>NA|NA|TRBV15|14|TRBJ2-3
CATSLGGETDTQYF
TGTGCCACCAGCCTCGGGGGTGAAACAGATACGCAGTATTTT
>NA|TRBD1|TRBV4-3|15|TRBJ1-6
CASSQDRVLNSPLHF
TGCGCCAGCAGCCAGGACAGGGTACTGAATTCACCCCTCCACTTT
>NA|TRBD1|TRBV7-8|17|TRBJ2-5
CASYRNSDRGRWETQYF
TGTGCCAGCTATCGGAACTCGGACAGGGGGCGTTGGGAGACCCAGTACTTC
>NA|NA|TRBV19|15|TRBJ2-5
CASSMVLGGLETQYF
TGTGCCAGTAGTATGGTGCTTGGGGGATTGGAGACCCAGTACTTC
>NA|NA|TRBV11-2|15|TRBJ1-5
CASSLGTLWALPQHF
TGTGCCAGCAGCTTAGGGACCCTGTGGGCCTTGCCCCAGCATTTT
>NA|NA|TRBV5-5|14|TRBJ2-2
CASSLAGGTGELFF
TGTGCCAGCAGCTTGGCCGGAGGGACCGGGGAGCTGTTTTTT
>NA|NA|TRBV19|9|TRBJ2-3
CALRGTQYF
TGTGCCCTACGGGGTACGCAGTATTTT
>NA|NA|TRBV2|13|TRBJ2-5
CASSEGAQETQYF
TGTGCCAGCAGTGAAGGAGCACAAGAGACCCAGTACTTC
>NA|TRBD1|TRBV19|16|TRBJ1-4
CASSIFPTGSAEKLFF
TGTGCCAGTAGTATTTTTCCGACAGGGTCGGCTGAAAAACTGTTTTTT
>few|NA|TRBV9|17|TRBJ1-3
CASSVGRGKSSGNTIYF
TGTGCCAGCAGCGTAGGAAGGGGGAAAAGCTCTGGAAACACCATATATTTT
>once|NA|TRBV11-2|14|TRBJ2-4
CASSPIRNKNIQYF
TGTGCCAGCAGCCCTATTCGAAACAAAAACATTCAGTACTTC
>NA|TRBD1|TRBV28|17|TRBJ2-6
CASIGDRVVSGANVLTF
TGTGCCAGCATCGGCGACAGGGTCGTATCTGGGGCCAACGTCCTGACTTTC
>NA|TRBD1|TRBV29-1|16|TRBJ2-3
CSVLGTGGKSTDTQYF
TGCAGCGTTCTTGGGACAGGGGGCAAAAGCACAGATACGCAGTATTTT
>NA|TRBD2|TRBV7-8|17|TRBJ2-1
CASSLKLAGGPYNEQFF
TGTGCCAGCAGCTTAAAGCTAGCGGGGGGGCCCTACAATGAGCAGTTCTTC
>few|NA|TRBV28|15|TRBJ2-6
CASSPDVWGANVLTF
TGTGCCAGCAGTCCGGACGTTTGGGGGGCCAACGTCCTGACTTTC
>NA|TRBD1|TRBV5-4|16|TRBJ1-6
CASSLVGQGADSPLHF
TGTGCCAGCAGCTTGGTGGGACAGGGCGCAGATTCACCCCTCCACTTT
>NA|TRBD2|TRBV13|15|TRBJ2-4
CASSLRRERGNIQYF
TGTGCCAGCAGCTTAAGGCGGGAGAGGGGAAACATTCAGTACTTC
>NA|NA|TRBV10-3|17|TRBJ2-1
CAISGVGEAGSYNEQFF
TGTGCCATCAGTGGAGTCGGGGAAGCGGGTTCCTACAATGAGCAGTTCTTC
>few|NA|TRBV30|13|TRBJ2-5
CAWSNRAGETQYF
TGTGCCTGGAGTAACAGGGCCGGCGAGACCCAGTACTTC
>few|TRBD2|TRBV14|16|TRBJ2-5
CASSQRQRGSQETQYF
TGTGCCAGCAGCCAGAGGCAGCGGGGGAGCCAAGAGACCCAGTACTTC
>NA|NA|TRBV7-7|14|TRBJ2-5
CASSLARRGETQYF
TGTGCTAGCAGCTTAGCGAGAAGGGGTGAGACCCAGTACTTC
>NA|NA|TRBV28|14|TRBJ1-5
CASSPKGFRQPQHF
TGTGCCAGCAGCCCAAAAGGGTTTCGTCAGCCCCAGCATTTT
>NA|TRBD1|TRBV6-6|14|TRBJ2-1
CASSYGTGLDEQFF
TGTGCCAGCAGTTATGGGACAGGGTTAGATGAGCAGTTCTTC
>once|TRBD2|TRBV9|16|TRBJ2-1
CASSLRGTSGGIEQFF
TGTGCCAGCAGCTTACGGGGGACTAGCGGGGGCATTGAGCAGTTCTTC
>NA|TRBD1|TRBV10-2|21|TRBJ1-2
CASSDPRPFRVVGQGDYGYTF
TGCGCCAGCAGTGACCCCCGTCCTTTCCGGGTGGTAGGACAGGGGGACTATGGCTACACCTTC
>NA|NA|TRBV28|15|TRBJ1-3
CASSSPDRHGNTIYF
TGTGCCAGCAGTTCGCCAGACAGGCATGGAAACACCATATATTTT
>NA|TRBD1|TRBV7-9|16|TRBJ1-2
CASSPSGGQIGYGYTF
TGTGCCAGCAGCCCCAGTGGGGGACAGATCGGCTATGGCTACACCTTC
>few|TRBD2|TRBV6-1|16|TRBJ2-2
CASSELASGVTGELFF
TGTGCCAGCAGTGAACTGGCTAGCGGGGTTACCGGGGAGCTGTTTTTT
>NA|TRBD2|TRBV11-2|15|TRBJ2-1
CASSPRAGGPHEQFF
TGTGCCAGCAGCCCCCGAGCGGGAGGGCCACATGAGCAGTTCTTC
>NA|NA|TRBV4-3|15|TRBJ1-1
CASSQDYTVNTEAFF
TGCGCCAGCAGCCAAGACTACACAGTGAACACTGAAGCTTTCTTT